This T cell receptor beta chain is from a study of beta chain features in type 1 diabetes. What was sequenced were expressed TCRB transcripts, since all of the isolated RNA had been reverse transcribed. Produced via immunoSEQ multiplex PCR; TCRdb's table is partial and in-frame only. The sample consists of 150,000 to 190,000 clones, under 9.5% of them appearing once. V trimming: 4 bases; J trimming: 0 bases; junction bases outside the gene matches: 12. Germline V gene sequence: CDR1 MDHEN, CDR2 SYDVKM. CDR3 length equals 17 residues. The sequencing sample was made of central memory CD4+ T cells from blood. The sequence derives from a man between 18 and 29 years old in good health. V gene TRBV28 combines with J gene TRBJ2-7; 7 bases match TRBD1. CDR3 coding DNA: TGTGCCAGCAGTTCCCGAGCTGGGACAGCAAACTCCTACGAGCAGTACTTC. Its protein is CASSSRAGTANSYEQYF.